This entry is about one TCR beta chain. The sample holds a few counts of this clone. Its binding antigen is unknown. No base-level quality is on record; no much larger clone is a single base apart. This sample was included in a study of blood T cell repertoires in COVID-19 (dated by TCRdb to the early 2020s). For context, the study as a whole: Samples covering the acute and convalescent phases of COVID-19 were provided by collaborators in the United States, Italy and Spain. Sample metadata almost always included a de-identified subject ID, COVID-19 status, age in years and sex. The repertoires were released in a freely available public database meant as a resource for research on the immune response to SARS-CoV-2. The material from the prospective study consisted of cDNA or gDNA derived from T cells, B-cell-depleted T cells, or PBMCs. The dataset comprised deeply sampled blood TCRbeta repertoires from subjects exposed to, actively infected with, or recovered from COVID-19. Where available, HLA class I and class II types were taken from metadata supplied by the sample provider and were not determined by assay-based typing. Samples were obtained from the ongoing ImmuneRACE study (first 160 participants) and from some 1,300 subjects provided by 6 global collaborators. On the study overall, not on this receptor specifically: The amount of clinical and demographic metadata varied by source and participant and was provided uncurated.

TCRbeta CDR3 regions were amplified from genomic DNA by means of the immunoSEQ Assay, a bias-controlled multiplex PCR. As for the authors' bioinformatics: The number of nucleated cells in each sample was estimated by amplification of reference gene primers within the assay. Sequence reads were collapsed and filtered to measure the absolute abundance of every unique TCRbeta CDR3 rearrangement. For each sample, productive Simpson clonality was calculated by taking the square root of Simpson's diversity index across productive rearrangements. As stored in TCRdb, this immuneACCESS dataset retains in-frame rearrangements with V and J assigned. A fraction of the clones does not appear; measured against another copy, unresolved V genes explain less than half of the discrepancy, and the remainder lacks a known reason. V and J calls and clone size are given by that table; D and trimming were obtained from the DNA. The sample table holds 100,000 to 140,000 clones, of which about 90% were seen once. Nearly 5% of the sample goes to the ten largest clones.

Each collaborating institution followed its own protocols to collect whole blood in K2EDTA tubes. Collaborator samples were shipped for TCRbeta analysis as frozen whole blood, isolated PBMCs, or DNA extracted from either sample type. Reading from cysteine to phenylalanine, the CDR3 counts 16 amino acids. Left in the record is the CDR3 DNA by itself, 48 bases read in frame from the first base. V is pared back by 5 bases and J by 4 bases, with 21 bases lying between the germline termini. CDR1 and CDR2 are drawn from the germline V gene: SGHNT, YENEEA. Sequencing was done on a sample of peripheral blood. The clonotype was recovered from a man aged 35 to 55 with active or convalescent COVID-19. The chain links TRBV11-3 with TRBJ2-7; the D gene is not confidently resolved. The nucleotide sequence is TGTGCCAGCAGCCCCCTACGTGAAGCCCGCACGTACGAGCAGTACTTC. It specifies CASSPLREARTYEQYF. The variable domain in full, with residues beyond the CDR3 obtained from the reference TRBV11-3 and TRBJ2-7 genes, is EAGVVQSPRYKIIEKKQPVAFWCNPISGHNTLYWYLQNLGQGPELLIRYENEEAVDDSQLPKDRFSAERLKGVDSTLKIQPAELGDSAVYLCASSPLREARTYEQYFGPGTRLTVT.